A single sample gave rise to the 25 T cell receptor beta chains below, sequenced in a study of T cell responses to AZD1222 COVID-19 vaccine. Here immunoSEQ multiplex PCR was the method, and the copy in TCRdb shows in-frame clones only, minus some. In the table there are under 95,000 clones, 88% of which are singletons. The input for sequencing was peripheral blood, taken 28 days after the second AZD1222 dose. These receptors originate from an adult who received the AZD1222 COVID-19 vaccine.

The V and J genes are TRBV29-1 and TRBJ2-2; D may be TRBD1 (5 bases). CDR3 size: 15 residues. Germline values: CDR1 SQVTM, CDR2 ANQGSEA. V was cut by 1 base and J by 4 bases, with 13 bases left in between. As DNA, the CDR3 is TGCAGCGTTGAAGTGGAGACAGTCAGCACCGGGGAGCTGTTTTTT. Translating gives CSVEVETVSTGELFF.

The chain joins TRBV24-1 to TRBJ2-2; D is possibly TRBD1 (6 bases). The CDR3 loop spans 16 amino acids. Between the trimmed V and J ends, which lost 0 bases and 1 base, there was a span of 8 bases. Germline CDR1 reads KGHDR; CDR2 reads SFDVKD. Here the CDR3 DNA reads TGTGCCACCAGTGATTTGAGGGGGAGGAACACCGGGGAGCTGTTTTTT. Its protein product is CATSDLRGRNTGELFF.

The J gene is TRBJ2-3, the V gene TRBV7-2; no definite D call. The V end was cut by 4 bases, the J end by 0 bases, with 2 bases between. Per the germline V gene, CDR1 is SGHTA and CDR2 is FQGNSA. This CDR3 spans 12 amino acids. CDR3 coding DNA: TGTGCCAGCAGCTACAGCACAGATACGCAGTATTTT. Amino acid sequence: CASSYSTDTQYF.

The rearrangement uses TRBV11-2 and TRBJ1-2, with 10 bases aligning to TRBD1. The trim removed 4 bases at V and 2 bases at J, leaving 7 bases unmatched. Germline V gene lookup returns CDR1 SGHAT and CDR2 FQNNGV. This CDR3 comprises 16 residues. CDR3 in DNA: TGTGCCAGCAGCTCAAGACGGGACAGGGGAAACTATGGCTACACCTTC. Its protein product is CASSSRRDRGNYGYTF.

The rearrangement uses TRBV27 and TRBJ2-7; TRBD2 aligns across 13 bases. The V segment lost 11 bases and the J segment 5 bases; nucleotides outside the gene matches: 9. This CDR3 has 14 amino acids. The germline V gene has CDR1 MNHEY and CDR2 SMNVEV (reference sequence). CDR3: CASKDTSGRDEQYF. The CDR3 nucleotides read TGTGCCTCCAAGGATACTAGCGGGAGGGACGAGCAGTACTTC.

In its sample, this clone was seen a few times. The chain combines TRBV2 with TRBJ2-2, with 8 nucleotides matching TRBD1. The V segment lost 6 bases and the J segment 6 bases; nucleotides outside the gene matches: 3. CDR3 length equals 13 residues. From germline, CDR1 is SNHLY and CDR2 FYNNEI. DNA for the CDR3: TGTGCCAGCAGAGTACAGGGGGCCGGGGAGCTGTTTTTT. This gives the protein CASRVQGAGELFF.

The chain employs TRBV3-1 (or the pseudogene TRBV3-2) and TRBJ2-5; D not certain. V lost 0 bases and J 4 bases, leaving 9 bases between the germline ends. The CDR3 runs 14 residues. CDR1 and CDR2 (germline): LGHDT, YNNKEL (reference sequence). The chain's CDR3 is CASSQDWGRETQYF. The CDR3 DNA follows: TGTGCCAGCAGCCAAGATTGGGGAAGAGAGACCCAGTACTTC.

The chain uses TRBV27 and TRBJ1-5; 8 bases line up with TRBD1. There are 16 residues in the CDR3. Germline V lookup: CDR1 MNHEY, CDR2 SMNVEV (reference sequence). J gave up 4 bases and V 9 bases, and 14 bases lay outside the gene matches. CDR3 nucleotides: TGTGCCAGGACCACAGGGGGAGTGGCGTCAAATCAGCCCCAGCATTTT. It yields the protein CARTTGGVASNQPQHF.

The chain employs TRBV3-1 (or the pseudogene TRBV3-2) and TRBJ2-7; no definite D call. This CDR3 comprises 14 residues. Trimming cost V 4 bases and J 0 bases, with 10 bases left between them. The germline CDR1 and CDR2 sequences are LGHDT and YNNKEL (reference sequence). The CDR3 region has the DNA TGTGCCAGCAGCCCCGGGCTAGGCTCCTACGAGCAGTACTTC. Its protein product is CASSPGLGSYEQYF.

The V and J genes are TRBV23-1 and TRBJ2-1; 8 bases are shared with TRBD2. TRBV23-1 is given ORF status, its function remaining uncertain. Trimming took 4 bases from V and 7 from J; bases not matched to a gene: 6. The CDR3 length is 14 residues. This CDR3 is CASSLSGRGNEQFF. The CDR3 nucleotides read TGCGCCAGCAGTCTCAGCGGGAGAGGAAATGAGCAGTTCTTC.

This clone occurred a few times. CDR3 sequence (DNA): TGTGCCAGCAGCGTAGGTCAGGCCGCGGCCTACGAGCAGTACTTC. Translating it yields CASSVGQAAAYEQYF. The chain joins TRBV9 to TRBJ2-7; D call uncertain. CDR1 SGDLS and CDR2 YYNGEE come from the germline V gene. This CDR3 comprises 15 residues. V lost 0 bases and J lost 2, with 12 bases in between.

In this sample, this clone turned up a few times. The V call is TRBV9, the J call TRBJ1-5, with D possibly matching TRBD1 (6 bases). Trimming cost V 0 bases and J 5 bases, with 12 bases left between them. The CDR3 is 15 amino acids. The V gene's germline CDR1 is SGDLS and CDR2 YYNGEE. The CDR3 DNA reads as TGTGCCAGCAGCGTAGAAGTAGGGGGTTATCAGCCCCAGCATTTT. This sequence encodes CASSVEVGGYQPQHF.

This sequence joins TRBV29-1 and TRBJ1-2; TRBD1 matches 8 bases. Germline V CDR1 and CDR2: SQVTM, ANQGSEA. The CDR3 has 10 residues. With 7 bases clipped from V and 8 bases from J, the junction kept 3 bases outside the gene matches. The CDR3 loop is CSADRDGYTF. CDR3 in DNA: TGCAGCGCGGACAGGGACGGCTACACCTTC.

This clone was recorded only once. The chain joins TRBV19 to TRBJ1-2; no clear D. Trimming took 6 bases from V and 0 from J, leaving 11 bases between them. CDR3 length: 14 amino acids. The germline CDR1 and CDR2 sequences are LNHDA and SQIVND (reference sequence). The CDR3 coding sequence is TGTGCCAGTAGCAGGACGGAATCTAACTATGGCTACACCTTC. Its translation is CASSRTESNYGYTF.

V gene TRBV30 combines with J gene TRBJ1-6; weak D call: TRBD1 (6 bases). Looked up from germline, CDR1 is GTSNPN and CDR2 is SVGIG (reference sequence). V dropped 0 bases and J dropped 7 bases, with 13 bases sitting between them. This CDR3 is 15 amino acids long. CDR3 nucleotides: TGTGCCTGGAGTGTAGTTCGGGGGCAAAATTCACCCCTCCACTTT. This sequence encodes CAWSVVRGQNSPLHF.

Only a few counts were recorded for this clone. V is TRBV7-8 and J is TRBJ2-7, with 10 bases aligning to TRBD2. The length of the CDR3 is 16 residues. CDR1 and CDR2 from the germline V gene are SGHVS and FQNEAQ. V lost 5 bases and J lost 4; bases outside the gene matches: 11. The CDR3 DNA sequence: TGTGCCAGCAGCATGGGGAACCTAGCGGGAGTGTACGAGCAGTACTTC. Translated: CASSMGNLAGVYEQYF. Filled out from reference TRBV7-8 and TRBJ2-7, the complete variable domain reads GAGVSQSPRYKVAKRGQDVALRCDPISGHVSLFWYQQALGQGPEFLTYFQNEAQLDKSGLPSDRFFAERPEGSVSTLKIQRTQQEDSAVYLCASSMGNLAGVYEQYFGPGTRLTVT.

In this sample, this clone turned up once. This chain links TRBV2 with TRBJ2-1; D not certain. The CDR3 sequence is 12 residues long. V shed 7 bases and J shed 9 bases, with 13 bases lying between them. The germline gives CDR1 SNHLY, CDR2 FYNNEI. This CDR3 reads CASNRRRGEQFF. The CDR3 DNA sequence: TGTGCCAGCAATCGAAGGCGCGGTGAGCAGTTCTTC.

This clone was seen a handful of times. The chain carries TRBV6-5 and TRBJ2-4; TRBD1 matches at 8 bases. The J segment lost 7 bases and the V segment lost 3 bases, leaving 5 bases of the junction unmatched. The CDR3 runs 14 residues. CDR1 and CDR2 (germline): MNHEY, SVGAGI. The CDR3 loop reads CASSYGQGRNIQYF. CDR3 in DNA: TGTGCCAGCAGTTATGGACAGGGACGGAACATTCAGTACTTC.

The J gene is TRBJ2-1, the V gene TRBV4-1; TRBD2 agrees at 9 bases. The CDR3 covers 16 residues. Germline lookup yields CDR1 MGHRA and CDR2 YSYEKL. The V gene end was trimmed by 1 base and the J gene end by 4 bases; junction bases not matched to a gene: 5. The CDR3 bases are TGCGCCAGCAGCCAAGGTAGCGGGAGAGGGTACAATGAGCAGTTCTTC. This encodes CASSQGSGRGYNEQFF.

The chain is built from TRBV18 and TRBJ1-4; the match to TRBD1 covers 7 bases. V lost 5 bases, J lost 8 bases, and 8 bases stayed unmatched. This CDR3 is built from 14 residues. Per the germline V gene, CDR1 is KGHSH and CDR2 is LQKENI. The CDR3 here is CASSLRTGREKLFF. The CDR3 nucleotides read TGTGCCAGCTCATTGAGGACAGGAAGGGAAAAACTGTTTTTT.

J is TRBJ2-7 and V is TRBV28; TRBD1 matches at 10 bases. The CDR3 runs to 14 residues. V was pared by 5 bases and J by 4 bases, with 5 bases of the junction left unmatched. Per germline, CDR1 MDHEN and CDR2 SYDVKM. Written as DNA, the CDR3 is TGTGCCAGCAGTCGGGACAGGGGTATTTACGAGCAGTACTTC. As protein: CASSRDRGIYEQYF.

CDR3 nucleotide sequence: TGTGCCATCAGTGAAGAAGCGGGAATTGAGACCCAGTACTTC. Amino acids: CAISEEAGIETQYF. This sequence joins TRBV10-3 and TRBJ2-5; 7 bases align to TRBD2. The CDR3 runs 14 residues. J lost 5 bases, V lost 3 bases, and 6 bases had no gene match. Germline V gene data show CDR1 as ENHRY and CDR2 as SYGVKD.

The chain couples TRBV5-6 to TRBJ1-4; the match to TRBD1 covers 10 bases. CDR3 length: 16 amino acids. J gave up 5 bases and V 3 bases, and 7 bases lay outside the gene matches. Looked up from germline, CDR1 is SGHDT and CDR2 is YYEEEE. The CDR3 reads CASSSTGQGGNEKLFF. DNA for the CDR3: TGTGCCAGCAGCTCCACCGGACAGGGGGGAAATGAAAAACTGTTTTTT.

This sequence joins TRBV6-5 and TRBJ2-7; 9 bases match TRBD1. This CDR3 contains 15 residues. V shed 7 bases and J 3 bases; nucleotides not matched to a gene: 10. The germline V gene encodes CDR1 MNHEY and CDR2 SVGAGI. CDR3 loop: CASISPGTGRYEQYF. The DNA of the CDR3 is TGTGCCAGCATCTCCCCCGGGACAGGGCGCTACGAGCAGTACTTC.

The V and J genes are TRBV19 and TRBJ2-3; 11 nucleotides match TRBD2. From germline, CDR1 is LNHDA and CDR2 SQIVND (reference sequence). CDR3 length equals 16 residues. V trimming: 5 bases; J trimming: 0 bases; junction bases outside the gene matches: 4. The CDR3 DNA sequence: TGTGCCAGTAGTTCATGGACTAGCGGGAGCACAGATACGCAGTATTTT. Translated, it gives CASSSWTSGSTDTQYF.